The 15 T cell receptor beta chains presented below share a single source sample, sequenced in a study of cytomegalovirus exposure and HLA in healthy donors. The PCR had 60 Vbeta and 13 Jbeta primers. Clones were sequenced by immunoSEQ multiplex PCR, and TCRdb holds only the in-frame ones, with some missing. This sample yields more than 90,000 clones, of which over 60% are seen a single time; 4.8% belongs to the top ten. The sequencing input was PBMCs. The receptors shown here come from a young man in good health and CMV-seropositive.

The chain has TRBV7-9 and TRBJ2-5, with D tentatively TRBD1 (6 bases). Germline V gives CDR1 SEHNR, CDR2 FQNEAQ (reference sequence). The CDR3 length is 13 residues. Trimming pared 5 bases from V and 2 bases from J, leaving 9 bases between. The CDR3 DNA sequence: TGTGCCAGCAGCCCCGGACAGCAAGAGACCCAGTACTTC. Translating gives CASSPGQQETQYF.

The CDR3 here is CASSSRGARWNQPQHF. CDR3 bases: TGTGCCAGCAGTTCCAGGGGGGCAAGGTGGAATCAGCCCCAGCATTTT. The rearrangement joins TRBV27 to TRBJ1-5, with TRBD1 matching over 7 bases. J was trimmed by 4 bases and V by 4 bases; bases with no gene match: 10. The CDR3 is 16 residues long. Germline V gene sequence: CDR1 MNHEY, CDR2 SMNVEV (reference sequence).

J is TRBJ1-1 and V is TRBV7-2, with D tentatively TRBD1 (6 bases). CDR1 SGHTA and CDR2 FQGNSA come from the germline V gene. This CDR3 has 15 amino acids. The V end was cut by 7 bases, the J end by 5 bases, with 20 bases between. CDR3 residues: CASTTRGGAETEAFF. CDR3 nucleotide sequence: TGTGCCAGCACCACGAGGGGGGGCGCGGAAACTGAAGCTTTCTTT.

The rearrangement joins TRBV5-1 to TRBJ2-1, with TRBD1 as a possible D gene (6 bases). Looked up from germline, CDR1 is SGHRS and CDR2 is YFSETQ. Trimming removed 4 bases from V and 5 bases from J, with 13 bases in between. CDR3 size: 14 residues. The CDR3 spells CASSVTGLNNEQFF. The CDR3 DNA is TGCGCCAGCAGCGTCACAGGGCTTAACAATGAGCAGTTCTTC.

V and J are TRBV19 and TRBJ1-1; no clear D gene. The CDR3 has 14 residues. The V and J ends lost 0 bases and 0 bases respectively, with 5 bases between them. Germline V gene lookup returns CDR1 LNHDA and CDR2 SQIVND (reference sequence). CDR3 sequence: CASSIDLVNTEAFF. The DNA of the CDR3 is TGTGCCAGTAGTATAGATCTTGTGAACACTGAAGCTTTCTTT.

This clone was observed a few times. The chain uses TRBV21-1 and TRBJ1-1; TRBD1 reflects the table's D call only, with no check against the DNA. TRBV21-1 is noted as a pseudogene. There are 16 residues in the CDR3. Written as DNA, the CDR3 is TGTGCCAGCAGCAAAGGGGGCCGAGGAATGAACACTGAAGCTTTCTTT. It is translated as CASSKGGRGMNTEAFF.

Remarks on this clone: A junction end diverges from the germline sequence, so it may reflect a read error. The chain links TRBV7-9 to TRBJ2-7; 7 bases align to TRBD1. The CDR3 contains 12 residues. The germline V gene encodes CDR1 SEHNR and CDR2 FQNEAQ (reference sequence). The CDR3 spells CSSSLAPTGQNF. In nucleotides, the CDR3 is TGTTCCAGCAGCTTAGCGCCTACGGGACAGAACTTC.

V and J are TRBV7-9 and TRBJ2-5; TRBD1 aligns across 10 bases. The V segment lost 5 bases and the J segment 2 bases; nucleotides outside the gene matches: 5. Germline CDR1 is SEHNR and CDR2 is FQNEAQ (reference sequence). This CDR3 has 15 amino acids. CDR3 protein: CASSVGQGVQETQYF. CDR3 nucleotides: TGTGCCAGCAGCGTCGGACAGGGGGTACAAGAGACCCAGTACTTC.

This clone showed up just once. This rearrangement joins TRBV28 to TRBJ1-4; a weak D match, TRBD1 (5 bases). Germline values: CDR1 MDHEN, CDR2 SYDVKM. Trimming took 8 bases from V and 6 from J, leaving 16 bases between them. The CDR3 length is 14 residues. The CDR3 DNA sequence: TGTGCCAGCGGCCTAGGAGGGGCCGATGAAAAACTGTTTTTT. It specifies CASGLGGADEKLFF.

V gene TRBV9 combines with J gene TRBJ2-5; TRBD2 aligns across 10 bases. CDR3 size: 16 residues. The germline V gene encodes CDR1 SGDLS and CDR2 YYNGEE. V was pared by 4 bases and J by 4 bases, with 10 bases of the junction left unmatched. CDR3 bases: TGTGCCAGCAGCATTCTTAGCGGGGGGCCGTCAGAGACCCAGTACTTC. Protein product: CASSILSGGPSETQYF. Full variable domain (remainder filled in from reference TRBV9 and TRBJ2-5): DSGVTQTPKHLITATGQRVTLRCSPRSGDLSVYWYQQSLDQGLQFLIQYYNGEERAKGNILERFSAQQFPDLHSELNLSSLELGDSALYFCASSILSGGPSETQYFGPGTRLLVL.

The rearrangement joins TRBV5-4 to TRBJ2-1; D possibly corresponds to TRBD2 (5 bases). Germline CDR1 is SGHNT and CDR2 is YYREEE (reference sequence). The CDR3 covers 15 residues. Trimming took off 2 bases at V and 0 bases at J, with 9 bases between the two ends. The CDR3 is CASSFLRGSYNEQFF. DNA of the CDR3: TGTGCCAGCAGCTTCCTTCGGGGCTCCTACAATGAGCAGTTCTTC.

The gene calls are TRBV5-5 and TRBJ2-7; the D gene is possibly TRBD2 (6 bases). Trimming pared 2 bases from V and 1 base from J, leaving 28 bases between. Germline loops: CDR1 SGHKS, CDR2 YYEKEE (reference sequence). The CDR3 consists of 20 residues. CDR3 loop: CASSFRSSEGRGTISYEQYF. The CDR3, as DNA: TGTGCCAGCAGCTTCAGGTCGTCAGAGGGACGGGGGACCATTTCCTACGAGCAGTACTTC.

This clone has only one observation. The V and J genes are TRBV4-1 and TRBJ2-7; D possibly corresponds to TRBD2 (6 bases). Trimming shortened V by 4 bases and J by 6 bases, and 19 bases separated the two germline ends. The CDR3 contains 15 residues. The V gene's germline CDR1 is MGHRA and CDR2 YSYEKL. This CDR3 is CASSPSWDSFSEQYF. The CDR3 DNA is TGCGCCAGCAGCCCCAGTTGGGACTCTTTTTCCGAGCAGTACTTC.

This rearrangement joins TRBV27 to TRBJ2-6, with D tentatively TRBD1 (6 bases). Germline-derived CDR1 and CDR2 are MNHEY and SMNVEV (reference sequence). The CDR3 consists of 15 residues. V lost 6 bases, J lost 4 bases, and 13 bases lay in between. CDR3: CASSLNRVGANVLTF. In nucleotides, the CDR3 is TGTGCCAGCAGCCTAAACAGGGTAGGGGCCAACGTCCTGACTTTC. The full variable domain, completed using reference TRBV27 and TRBJ2-6, is EAQVTQNPRYLITVTGKKLTVTCSQNMNHEYMSWYRQDPGLGLRQIYYSMNVEVTDKGDVPEGYKVSRKEKRNFPLILESPSPNQTSLYFCASSLNRVGANVLTFGAGSRLTVL.

V gene TRBV10-2 combines with J gene TRBJ2-2, with D perhaps matching TRBD2 (5 bases). This CDR3 comprises 16 residues. Per germline, CDR1 WSHSY and CDR2 SAAADI. The V gene lost 0 bases and the J gene lost 1 base, with 9 bases spanning the gap. CDR3 in amino acids: CASSESAAGNTGELFF. The CDR3 nucleotides are TGCGCCAGCAGTGAGTCGGCGGCGGGGAACACCGGGGAGCTGTTTTTT.